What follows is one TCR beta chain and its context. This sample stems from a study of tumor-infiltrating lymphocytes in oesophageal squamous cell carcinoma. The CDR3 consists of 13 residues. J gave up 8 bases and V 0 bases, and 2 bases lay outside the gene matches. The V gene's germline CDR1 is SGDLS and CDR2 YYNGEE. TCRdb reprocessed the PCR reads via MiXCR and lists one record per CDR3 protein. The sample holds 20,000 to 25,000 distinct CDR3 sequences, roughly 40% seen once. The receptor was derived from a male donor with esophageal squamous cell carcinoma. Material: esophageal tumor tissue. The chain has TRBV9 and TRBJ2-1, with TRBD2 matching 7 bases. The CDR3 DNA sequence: TGTGCCAGCAGCGTAGGACTAGCCTATGAGCAGTTCTTC. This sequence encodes CASSVGLAYEQFF.